One and the same sample provided the 28 T cell receptor beta chains below, sequenced in a study of shared clonotypes between healthy human individuals. CD45RO-negative cells were positively selected for CCR7, leaving out terminally differentiated effector memory CD45RA+ cells. Here immunoSEQ multiplex PCR was the method, and the copy in TCRdb shows in-frame clones only, minus some. The profile shows 2 million to 2.5 million clones, 85% to 95% of them singletons. What was sequenced was naive CD8+ T cells from PBMCs. These receptors all stem from a young man in good health. Some clones in this sample may be carry-over from other donors' samples.

The CDR3 DNA reads TGTGCCATCAGTGATCGGACAGTTACTAACTATGGCTACACCTTC. It codes for CAISDRTVTNYGYTF. The V and J genes are TRBV10-3 and TRBJ1-2, with a weak D call TRBD1 (6 bases). CDR1 and CDR2 (germline): ENHRY, SYGVKD. The CDR3 totals 15 residues. With 3 bases removed from V and 0 bases from J, the gap between germline ends came to 11 bases.

This sequence joins TRBV6-6 and TRBJ2-2; D is unclear. The CDR3 extends over 12 amino acids. CDR1 MNHNY and CDR2 SVGAGI come from the germline V gene (reference sequence). V shed 8 bases and J shed 3 bases, with 7 bases lying between them. The CDR3 DNA follows: TGTGCCAGCGGAGTGGACACCGGGGAGCTGTTTTTT. Protein sequence: CASGVDTGELFF.

This chain connects TRBV2 to TRBJ1-1; possible D gene TRBD1, 5 bases. The CDR3 sequence is 14 residues long. Germline V CDR1 and CDR2: SNHLY, FYNNEI. The V end was cut by 7 bases, the J end by 1 base, with 13 bases between. The CDR3 is CASILTDGNTEAFF. The CDR3 bases are TGTGCCAGCATCCTGACAGACGGGAACACTGAAGCTTTCTTT.

The chain is built from TRBV7-8 and TRBJ2-7; D might be TRBD1 (5 bases). Germline CDR1 SGHVS, CDR2 FQNEAQ. V was pared by 5 bases and J by 4 bases, with 12 bases between. The CDR3 spans 13 residues. Here the CDR3 reads CASSPTEHYEQYF. Here the CDR3 DNA reads TGTGCCAGCAGCCCGACAGAACATTACGAGCAGTACTTC.

V usage is TRBV7-2 and J usage is TRBJ2-1, with TRBD2 matching over 8 bases. This CDR3 is built from 16 residues. The V and J ends lost 0 bases and 8 bases, in that order; junction bases with no gene match: 9. Germline V gene sequence: CDR1 SGHTA, CDR2 FQGNSA. CDR3 sequence: CASSLASGSPPHEQFF. The CDR3 DNA follows: TGTGCCAGCAGCTTAGCCAGCGGGAGTCCCCCCCATGAGCAGTTCTTC.

CDR3 protein: CASSEFPPLAGLTDTQYF. The CDR3 DNA is TGCGCCAGCAGTGAATTCCCCCCTCTAGCGGGCCTCACAGATACGCAGTATTTT. The chain combines TRBV10-2 with TRBJ2-3; 8 nucleotides align to TRBD2. Per germline, CDR1 WSHSY and CDR2 SAAADI. The CDR3 covers 18 residues. V lost 3 bases and J lost 2; bases outside the gene matches: 13.

The chain has TRBV25-1 and TRBJ2-7, with TRBD1 matching over 8 bases. The germline gives CDR1 MGHDK, CDR2 SYGVNS. With 3 bases clipped from V and 4 bases from J, the junction kept 8 bases outside the gene matches. The CDR3 runs 15 residues. CDR3 residues: CASSDPGTGRYEQYF. The CDR3 DNA reads TGTGCCAGCAGTGATCCTGGGACAGGCAGATACGAGCAGTACTTC.

The chain carries TRBV11-2 and TRBJ2-3, with D possibly matching TRBD2 (7 bases). The V end was cut by 6 bases, the J end by 4 bases, with 20 bases between. This CDR3 contains 16 residues. Germline V gives CDR1 SGHAT, CDR2 FQNNGV. Here the CDR3 reads CASSAWGAGVSDTQYF. In DNA form, the CDR3 reads TGTGCCAGCAGTGCTTGGGGGGCGGGAGTGTCAGATACGCAGTATTTT.

The sample holds a few counts of this clone. The chain is built from TRBV10-3 and TRBJ1-1; D ambiguous. The CDR3 spans 13 residues. From germline, CDR1 is ENHRY and CDR2 SYGVKD. V was shortened by 3 bases and J by 6 bases, with 11 bases between the two germline ends. The CDR3 region has the DNA TGTGCCATCAGTGACAGATCCTACGCTGAAGCTTTCTTT. This translates into CAISDRSYAEAFF.

The V and J genes are TRBV14 and TRBJ2-1, with TRBD1 matching over 7 bases. The CDR3 is made up of 17 amino acids. The J segment lost 2 bases and the V segment lost 4 bases, leaving 11 bases of the junction unmatched. Looked up from germline, CDR1 is SGHDN and CDR2 is FVKESK. DNA of the CDR3: TGTGCCAGCAGCCGGCACTCACAGGGGTGGACCTACAATGAGCAGTTCTTC. Translation: CASSRHSQGWTYNEQFF.

The chain uses TRBV5-1 and TRBJ2-5; D gene unclear. Trimming shortened V by 0 bases and J by 4 bases, and 4 bases separated the two germline ends. Germline V gives CDR1 SGHRS, CDR2 YFSETQ. This CDR3 spans 12 amino acids. CDR3 region: CASSLELETQYF. DNA for the CDR3: TGCGCCAGCAGCTTGGAATTAGAGACCCAGTACTTC.

This clone is a singleton in its sample. V gene TRBV11-2 combines with J gene TRBJ2-7; D is unclear. The germline V gene has CDR1 SGHAT and CDR2 FQNNGV. V lost 1 base and J lost 5, with 15 bases in between. This CDR3 has 15 residues. DNA for the CDR3: TGTGCCAGCAGCTTAGGCAGAAACCAAGTAGACGAGCAGTACTTC. It specifies CASSLGRNQVDEQYF.

This chain links TRBV7-7 with TRBJ2-7; D call uncertain. This CDR3 is 14 amino acids long. V was cut by 1 base and J by 2 bases, with 9 bases left in between. Per the germline V gene, CDR1 is SSHAT and CDR2 is FNYEAQ (reference sequence). CDR3 residues: CASSLGEGTYEQYF. Here the CDR3 DNA reads TGTGCCAGCAGCTTAGGGGAAGGGACCTACGAGCAGTACTTC.

This clone was detected only a few times. The same CDR3 also results from other DNA sequences found in this sample. This chain connects TRBV28 to TRBJ1-1; D ambiguous. This CDR3 spans 14 amino acids. The V end lost 2 bases, the J end lost 0 bases, and 7 bases lay between the germline ends. The V gene's germline CDR1 is MDHEN and CDR2 SYDVKM. As DNA, the CDR3 is TGTGCCAGCAGTTTAGCAGCCATGAACACTGAAGCTTTCTTT. It translates to CASSLAAMNTEAFF.

The chain couples TRBV28 to TRBJ1-2; the D is unclear. CDR1 is MDHEN, CDR2 SYDVKM, per germline. Trimming took off 6 bases at V and 8 bases at J, with 16 bases between the two ends. The CDR3 consists of 13 residues. CDR3 bases: TGTGCCAGCAGCCCCGGATATGCCAAAGGCTACACCTTC. Residues: CASSPGYAKGYTF.

The CDR3 DNA is TGCAGTGCATGGCCCTCAGGTGAGCAGTTCTTC. This translates into CSAWPSGEQFF. The rearrangement joins TRBV20-1 to TRBJ2-1; no firm D call. The V end was cut by 6 bases, the J end by 9 bases, with 12 bases between. CDR3 length: 11 residues. Germline loops: CDR1 DFQATT, CDR2 SNEGSKA (reference sequence).

The chain recombines TRBV13 with TRBJ2-2; weak D call: TRBD2 (6 bases). Germline-derived CDR1 and CDR2 are PRHDT and FYEKMQ (reference sequence). CDR3 length: 16 amino acids. The V end was cut by 6 bases, the J end by 4 bases, with 18 bases between. The CDR3 DNA reads as TGTGCCAGCAGGGGCCGGGAGTTATCGAGCACCGGGGAGCTGTTTTTT. Protein sequence: CASRGRELSSTGELFF. Supplemented by reference TRBV13 and TRBJ2-2, the full variable domain reads AAGVIQSPRHLIKEKRETATLKCYPIPRHDTVYWYQQGPGQDPQFLISFYEKMQSDKGSIPDRFSAQQFSDYHSELNMSSLELGDSALYFCASRGRELSSTGELFFGEGSRLTVL.

The CDR3: CASSLTGTGGRETQYF. The CDR3 DNA reads as TGTGCCAGCAGCCTGACCGGGACAGGGGGCAGAGAGACCCAGTACTTC. The genes are TRBV11-2 and TRBJ2-5; 12 nucleotides line up with TRBD1. This CDR3 comprises 16 residues. The V gene end was trimmed by 5 bases and the J gene end by 4 bases; junction bases not matched to a gene: 8. Germline V CDR1 and CDR2: SGHAT, FQNNGV.

V and J are TRBV6-6 and TRBJ2-7; 9 nucleotides line up with TRBD2. Germline CDR1 and CDR2: MNHNY and SVGAGI (reference sequence). Trimming cost V 5 bases and J 3 bases; bases outside gene matches: 8. CDR3 length: 15 amino acids. The CDR3 nucleotides read TGTGCCAGCAGTGGGCTAGCGGGAACCAGCTACGAGCAGTACTTC. Translation: CASSGLAGTSYEQYF.

This clone was counted a single time. The V and J genes are TRBV7-9 and TRBJ2-7, with 9 bases matching TRBD1. Per germline, CDR1 SEHNR and CDR2 FQNEAQ (reference sequence). The CDR3 has 14 residues. Unmatched junction bases numbered 9, after V lost 7 bases and J lost 5 bases. The CDR3 sequence: CASTTDRGPHEQYF. The DNA of the CDR3 is TGTGCCAGCACCACGGACAGGGGTCCCCACGAGCAGTACTTC.

The V call is TRBV30, the J call TRBJ1-2; D may be TRBD1 (6 bases). The CDR3 spans 17 residues. V shed 4 bases and J shed 5 bases, with 26 bases lying between them. Germline loops: CDR1 GTSNPN, CDR2 SVGIG (reference sequence). CDR3 nucleotides: TGTGCCTGGACCTGGAACATAAACCGGAGGCAGGGGTATGGCTACACCTTC. Amino acids: CAWTWNINRRQGYGYTF.

The chain employs TRBV6-1 and TRBJ1-1, with 7 positions matching TRBD1. This CDR3 has 15 residues. Germline CDR1 and CDR2: MNHNS and SASEGT. Trimming at V came to 11 bases and at J to 4 bases, leaving 16 bases not matched to a gene. The CDR3 DNA reads as TGTGCCGGAGACCAGGGGACAGATGGGACCACTGAAGCTTTCTTT. The encoded protein is CAGDQGTDGTTEAFF.

The chain combines TRBV28 with TRBJ2-7; D ambiguous. This CDR3 is 14 amino acids long. V dropped 1 base and J dropped 1 base, with 8 bases sitting between them. Germline lookup yields CDR1 MDHEN and CDR2 SYDVKM. The CDR3 DNA sequence: TGTGCCAGCAGTTTATCGTTCCCATCCTACGAGCAGTACTTC. Its protein is CASSLSFPSYEQYF.

The rearrangement links TRBV12-5 to TRBJ2-5; D unresolved. This CDR3 spans 13 amino acids. V was shortened by 6 bases and J by 1 base, with 9 bases between the two germline ends. Germline CDR1 LGHNT, CDR2 FRNRAP. CDR3 loop: CASGSGAQETQYF. CDR3 in DNA: TGTGCTAGTGGGTCAGGCGCCCAAGAGACCCAGTACTTC.

This sequence joins TRBV27 and TRBJ2-1; 10 positions agree with TRBD2. V shed 4 bases, J shed 9 bases, and the junction held 6 bases outside the gene matches. This CDR3 has 14 residues. Germline loops: CDR1 MNHEY, CDR2 SMNVEV (reference sequence). Here the CDR3 reads CASSSLAGDGEQFF. The CDR3 region has the DNA TGTGCCAGCAGTTCGCTAGCGGGAGATGGTGAGCAGTTCTTC.

The CDR3: CASIQYRATYEQYF. CDR3 bases: TGTGCCAGCATCCAATACCGGGCCACATACGAGCAGTACTTC. This chain connects TRBV5-6 to TRBJ2-5; D uncertain. The tail of the sequence fits TRBJ2-7 better, so the J call may be wrong. CDR1 is SGHDT, CDR2 YYEEEE, per germline. This CDR3 spans 14 amino acids.

The V and J genes are TRBV6-1 and TRBJ2-1; D tentatively fits TRBD1 or TRBD2 (5 bases each). Germline CDR1 MNHNS, CDR2 SASEGT. The CDR3 totals 15 residues. Trimming cost V 2 bases and J 7 bases, with 15 bases left between them. CDR3 nucleotides: TGTGCCAGCAGTGAAAGGGCAGGGTCGGGAAATGAGCAGTTCTTC. This gives the protein CASSERAGSGNEQFF.

This CDR3 reads CATSTTTDDYEQYF. CDR3 nucleotides: TGTGCCACCAGCACGACGACAGACGACTACGAGCAGTACTTC. V usage is TRBV15 and J usage is TRBJ2-7; D may be TRBD1 (5 bases). Between the trimmed V and J ends, which lost 4 bases and 3 bases, there was a span of 13 bases. The CDR3 spans 14 residues. Germline CDR1 is LNHNV and CDR2 is YYDKDF (reference sequence).